This entry features one T cell receptor (beta chain) sequence. This sample stems from a study of OX40 agonist ivuxolimab in advanced cancers. Autoimmune disease history or systemic immunosuppression barred patients. Sequencing used immunoSEQ multiplex PCR; TCRdb keeps in-frame clones, though not all of them. Of approximately 80,000 clones in the sample, roughly 87% were seen once. Trimming took 2 bases from V and 5 from J, leaving 9 bases between them. Germline assignment: CDR1 SGHAT and CDR2 FQNNGV. The CDR3 is made up of 14 amino acids. J is TRBJ2-2 and V is TRBV11-2; tentatively, D is TRBD2 (6 bases). The source material was CD4+ or CD8+ T cells sorted from blood, sampled in a trial of the OX40 agonist ivuxolimab. The clonotype originates from an adult with an advanced solid tumor such as melanoma, head and neck, liver or kidney cancer. CDR3 amino acids: CASSLSGLTGELFF. The CDR3 bases are TGTGCCAGCAGCTTAAGCGGGTTGACCGGGGAGCTGTTTTTT.